These 3 T cell receptor beta chains share one sample of origin, sequenced in a study of T-cell memory formation after mild COVID-19. TCRdb re-analysed the 5' RACE reads in MiXCR, keeping a single row per CDR3 protein. The table lists 85,000 to 120,000 distinct CDR3 sequences, roughly 12% of them singletons. Sequenced material: PBMCs or a T cell subset sorted from them (not recorded which). These receptors originate from an adult woman who had mild COVID-19 (a few samples of this study predate the infection). Cell type and time point are not known.

This chain uses TRBV2 with TRBJ1-1; D is possibly TRBD1 (6 bases). Trimming stripped 5 bases from V and 3 bases from J, with 16 bases between. The germline V gene has CDR1 SNHLY and CDR2 FYNNEI. The CDR3 runs to 15 residues. CDR3 protein: CASSLSQGRHTEAFF. The DNA for the CDR3 is TGTGCCAGCAGTCTTTCCCAGGGGAGGCACACTGAAGCTTTCTTT.

This clonotype showed up just a few times. J is TRBJ1-1 and V is TRBV7-6, with 9 nucleotides matching TRBD1. The CDR3 has 15 residues. CDR1 and CDR2 (germline): SGHVS, FNYEAQ. The ends lost 4 bases at V and 7 bases at J; junction bases unmatched: 10. CDR3 nucleotides: TGTGCCAGCAGCTCTGGACAGGGGTTAGAGATTGAAGCTTTCTTT. It codes for CASSSGQGLEIEAFF. Based on the CDR3 plus reference TRBV7-6 and TRBJ1-1, the full variable domain is GAGVSQSPRYKVTKRGQDVALRCDPISGHVSLYWYRQALGQGPEFLTYFNYEAQQDKSGLPNDRFSAERPEGSISTLTIQRTEQRDSAMYRCASSSGQGLEIEAFFGQGTRLTVV.

The gene calls are TRBV5-1 and TRBJ2-1; D is unclear. Germline lookup yields CDR1 SGHRS and CDR2 YFSETQ. This CDR3 region has 12 residues. Trimming took 3 bases from V and 7 from J, leaving 8 bases between them. The DNA of the CDR3 is TGCGCCAGCAGCTCCCGCGGTAATGAGCAGTTCTTC. Its protein is CASSSRGNEQFF.